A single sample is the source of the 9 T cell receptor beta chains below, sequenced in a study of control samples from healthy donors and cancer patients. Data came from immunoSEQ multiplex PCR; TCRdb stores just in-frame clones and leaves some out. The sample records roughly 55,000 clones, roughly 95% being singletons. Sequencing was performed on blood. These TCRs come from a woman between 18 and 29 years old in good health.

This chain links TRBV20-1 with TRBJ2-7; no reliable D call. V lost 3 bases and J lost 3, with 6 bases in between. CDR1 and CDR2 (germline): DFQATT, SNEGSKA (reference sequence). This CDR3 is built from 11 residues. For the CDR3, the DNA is TGCAGTGCTAGGGTAGACTACGAGCAGTACTTC. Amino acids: CSARVDYEQYF.

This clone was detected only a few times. The CDR3 region has the DNA TGCAGTGCTTGTGATCGCGACACTGAAGCTTTCTTT. Residues: CSACDRDTEAFF. The gene calls are TRBV20-1 and TRBJ1-1, with no clear D. Trimming removed 5 bases from V and 3 bases from J, with 10 bases in between. Germline values: CDR1 DFQATT, CDR2 SNEGSKA (reference sequence). This CDR3 contains 12 residues.

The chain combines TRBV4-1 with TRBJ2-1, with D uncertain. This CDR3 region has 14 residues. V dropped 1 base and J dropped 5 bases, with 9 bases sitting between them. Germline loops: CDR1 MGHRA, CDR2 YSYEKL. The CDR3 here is CASSQGLRNNEQFF. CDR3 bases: TGCGCCAGCAGCCAAGGTCTACGGAACAATGAGCAGTTCTTC.

CDR3 sequence reads: CASSVAQGSYGYTF. The CDR3 nucleotides are TGTGCCAGCAGCGTAGCGCAGGGAAGCTATGGCTACACCTTC. The chain couples TRBV9 to TRBJ1-2; TRBD1 is a possible D gene (5 bases). This CDR3 comprises 14 residues. The V gene lost 0 bases and the J gene lost 4 bases, with 10 bases spanning the gap. From germline, CDR1 is SGDLS and CDR2 YYNGEE.

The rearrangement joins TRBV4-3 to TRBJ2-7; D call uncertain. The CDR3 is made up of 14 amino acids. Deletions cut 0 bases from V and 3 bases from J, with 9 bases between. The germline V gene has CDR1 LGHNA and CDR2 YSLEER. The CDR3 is CASSQERRFYEQYF. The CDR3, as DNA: TGCGCCAGCAGCCAAGAAAGGCGATTCTACGAGCAGTACTTC.

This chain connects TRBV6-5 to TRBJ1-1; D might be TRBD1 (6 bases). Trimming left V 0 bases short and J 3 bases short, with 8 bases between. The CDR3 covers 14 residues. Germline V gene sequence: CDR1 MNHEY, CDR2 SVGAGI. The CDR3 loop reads CASSYSKGDTEAFF. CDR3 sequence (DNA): TGTGCCAGCAGTTACTCGAAGGGGGACACTGAAGCTTTCTTT.

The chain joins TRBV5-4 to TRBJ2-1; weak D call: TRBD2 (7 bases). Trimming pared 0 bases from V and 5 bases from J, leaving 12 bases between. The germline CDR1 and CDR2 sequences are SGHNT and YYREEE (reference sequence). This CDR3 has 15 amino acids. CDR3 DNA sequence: TGTGCCAGCAGCTTGGTGGCGGGGGCCCACAATGAGCAGTTCTTC. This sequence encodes CASSLVAGAHNEQFF.

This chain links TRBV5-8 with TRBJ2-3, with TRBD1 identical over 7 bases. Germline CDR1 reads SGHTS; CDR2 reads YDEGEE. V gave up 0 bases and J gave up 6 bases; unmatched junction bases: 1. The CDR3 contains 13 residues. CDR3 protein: CASSLDRGDTQYF. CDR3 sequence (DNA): TGTGCCAGCAGCTTGGACAGGGGCGATACGCAGTATTTT.

The chain's CDR3 is CASSLGQFNEKLFF. The CDR3 coding sequence is TGTGCCAGCAGCCTGGGACAGTTTAATGAAAAACTGTTTTTT. The chain is built from TRBV5-4 and TRBJ1-4; 7 bases map to TRBD1. The CDR3 has 14 residues. Per germline, CDR1 SGHNT and CDR2 YYREEE (reference sequence). Unmatched junction bases numbered 4, after V lost 4 bases and J lost 4 bases.